This is a list of T cell receptor beta chains from one sample in a study of identical twins. TCRdb used MiXCR to reprocess the 5' RACE reads, holding one entry per CDR3 protein. Of fewer than 650,000 distinct CDR3 sequences detected, around 7.4% appear once; the ten largest clones hold approximately 1.5%. These data were also filed under a second study, of yellow fever vaccine responses in identical twins.

Sequenced input: PBMCs. All receptors derive from a woman aged 18-30 years in good health. CDR3s include the opening cysteine and the closing phenylalanine or tryptophan. A D gene is named only where the DNA matches it firmly. Part of the rows lack a size; the others show once, few, many or a class for expanded clones.

v_call	j_call	d_call	clone_size	cdr3_nt	cdr3_aa
TRBV5-1	TRBJ2-2	TRBD2	few	TGCGCCAGCAGTACCTTGACTAGCTCGAACACCGGGGAGCTGTTTTTT	CASSTLTSSNTGELFF
TRBV10-3	TRBJ1-3	NA	many	TGTGCCATCAGTGAGTCCAAGGGGAGCTCGATCGGAAACACCATATATTTT	CAISESKGSSIGNTIYF
TRBV11-2	TRBJ2-3	NA	NA	TGTGCCAGCAGCTTATCCCTAACTGGTGATACGCAGTATTTT	CASSLSLTGDTQYF
TRBV5-6	TRBJ2-7	NA	NA	TGTGCCAGCAGCGGAGCTCGGGACACAGGGTTGTACGAGCAGTACTTC	CASSGARDTGLYEQYF
TRBV20-1	TRBJ2-5	NA	few	TGCAGTGCCACAGACCAGCGGGAGACCCAGTACTTC	CSATDQRETQYF
TRBV20-1	TRBJ2-1	NA	NA	TGCAGTGCTAGAGATGCGACATACAATGAGCAGTTCTTC	CSARDATYNEQFF
TRBV28	TRBJ2-1	NA	many	TGTGCCAGCAGTTTCGGTGCCACCCCTCACAATGAGCAGTTCTTC	CASSFGATPHNEQFF
TRBV29-1	TRBJ2-1	TRBD2	few	TGCAGCGCCGAGGGACTAGCGGGAGGCGAGCAGTTCTTC	CSAEGLAGGEQFF
TRBV7-8	TRBJ2-3	NA	NA	TGTGCCAGCAGCTTTCTTAAGACCACAGATACGCAGTATTTT	CASSFLKTTDTQYF
TRBV5-6	TRBJ2-5	NA	many	TGTGCCAGCAGCTTGGTTTATTCAGGGGACCAAGAGACCCAGTACTTC	CASSLVYSGDQETQYF
TRBV6-5	TRBJ2-7	TRBD1	NA	TGTGCCAGCAGTTACTCGTTCCCAGGGGGCATCTACGAGCAGTACTTC	CASSYSFPGGIYEQYF
TRBV5-1	TRBJ1-5	NA	many	TGCGCCAGCAGCTTGGCGGGGGGTTTGAATCAGCCCCAGCATTTT	CASSLAGGLNQPQHF
TRBV29-1	TRBJ2-1	NA	few	TGCAGCGTTCCGGGGGCGGCCTACAATGAGCAGTTCTTC	CSVPGAAYNEQFF
TRBV7-2	TRBJ2-5	NA	few	TGTGCCAGCAACAGTAGAGGGGAGACCCAGTACTTC	CASNSRGETQYF
TRBV5-1	TRBJ1-1	NA	many	TGCGCCAGCACCCCGGGTGGGGCCAACATGAACACTGAAGCTTTCTTT	CASTPGGANMNTEAFF
TRBV29-1	TRBJ2-2	TRBD1	many	TGCAGCGCAGGGGGACAGGCTTTGAACACCGGGGAGCTGTTTTTT	CSAGGQALNTGELFF
TRBV29-1	TRBJ2-7	NA	few	TGCAGCGTCCTCTGGCTCTACGAGCAGTACTTC	CSVLWLYEQYF
TRBV28	TRBJ1-1	NA	few	TGTGCCAGCAGTTTATTCACTGTGGGAGGTAACACTGAAGCTTTCTTT	CASSLFTVGGNTEAFF
TRBV4-1	TRBJ2-1	NA	many	TGCGCCAGCAACTCGGGGAACCTAGTTGGGACTTACTACAATGAGCAGTTCTTC	CASNSGNLVGTYYNEQFF
TRBV29-1	TRBJ2-7	TRBD2	many	TGCAGCGTTGAAACTCTAGCGGGAGGGCCTAAGTCGTCCTACGAGCAGTACTTC	CSVETLAGGPKSSYEQYF
TRBV5-6	TRBJ1-1	NA	many	TGTGCCAGCAGCATTAACCCCAGGGCCGGGGGGACTGAAGCTTTCTTT	CASSINPRAGGTEAFF
TRBV7-9	TRBJ2-5	NA	few	TGTGCCAGCAGCTTAGTTGGGGGGCCTTTTATAGAGACCCAGTACTTC	CASSLVGGPFIETQYF
TRBV4-1	TRBJ2-1	TRBD2	NA	TGCGCCAGCAGCCACGGCTCGGGGGGCAATGAGCAGTTCTTC	CASSHGSGGNEQFF
TRBV7-8	TRBJ2-2	TRBD2	few	TGTGCCAGCAGCACCCGGACTAGCGGGATTAACGGGGAGCTGTTTTTT	CASSTRTSGINGELFF
TRBV10-1	TRBJ2-3	NA	many	TGCGCCAGCAGTCGGGACGAAACAGATACGCAGTATTTT	CASSRDETDTQYF
TRBV5-1	TRBJ2-5	NA	many	TGCGCCAGCAGCTTGTCTGGCAGGGGAGAGACCCAGTACTTC	CASSLSGRGETQYF
TRBV12-3/TRBV12-4	TRBJ1-1	NA	many	TGTGCCAGCAGTCCAGGGGTTTGGACTGAAGCTTTCTTT	CASSPGVWTEAFF
TRBV6-5	TRBJ1-1	NA	NA	TGTGCCAGCAGTTACTGGGCCGGGAAAGAAGCTTTCTTT	CASSYWAGKEAFF
TRBV6-1	TRBJ2-7	NA	few	TGTGCCAGCAGTGAACAGGATTCGGGAGAGCAGTACTTC	CASSEQDSGEQYF
TRBV28	TRBJ2-1	TRBD2	few	TGTGCCAGCAGTCTTTATCCCCCGAGACTAGCATACAATGAGCAGTTCTTC	CASSLYPPRLAYNEQFF
TRBV11-1	TRBJ2-6	NA	NA	TGTGCCAGCAGCTTAGCGGCGGTTCTGGGAGGCAGGCAGTCTCGGGCCAACGTCCTGACTTTC	CASSLAAVLGGRQSRANVLTF
TRBV5-1	TRBJ2-1	TRBD2	NA	TGCGCCAGCAGTCCAGGACTAGCGTTATACAATGAGCAGTTCTTC	CASSPGLALYNEQFF
TRBV7-9	TRBJ2-1	TRBD2	NA	TGTGCCAGCATGGCGGGGGGACCTTTTGAGCAGTTCTTC	CASMAGGPFEQFF
TRBV9	TRBJ2-3	TRBD2	many	TGTGCCAGCAGCGTAGACGGACTAGCGGGAGCAGCCACAGATACGCAGTATTTT	CASSVDGLAGAATDTQYF
TRBV29-1	TRBJ2-6	NA	NA	TGCAGCGTTGACACATCTTCTGGGGCCAACGTCCTGACTTTC	CSVDTSSGANVLTF
TRBV27	TRBJ1-5	NA	few	TGTGCCAGCGGGGCCCGACAGTTTAGCAATCAGCCCCAGCATTTT	CASGARQFSNQPQHF
TRBV5-1	TRBJ2-1	NA	NA	TGCGCCAGCAGCTTGGGGGGGGTTATGGAGCAGTTCTTC	CASSLGGVMEQFF
TRBV7-3	TRBJ2-1	NA	many	TGTGCCAGCAGCCCCGGCCACTACAATGAGCAGTTCTTC	CASSPGHYNEQFF
TRBV27	TRBJ1-2	TRBD1	few	TGTGCCAGCAGTCGAACCGGGACAGGGGGCTATGGCTACACCTTC	CASSRTGTGGYGYTF
TRBV12-3/TRBV12-4	TRBJ2-1	TRBD2	few	TGTGCCAGCAGCCCGATGCTGACTAGCGGGTATTACAATGAGCAGTTCTTC	CASSPMLTSGYYNEQFF
TRBV24-1	TRBJ2-5	NA	many	TGTGCCACCAGTGATCGAGACAGCCTCATGGCCCAGTACTTC	CATSDRDSLMAQYF
TRBV20-1	TRBJ1-2	NA	few	TGCAGTGCTAGCCCAAATACACAGAACTATGGCTACACCTTC	CSASPNTQNYGYTF
TRBV5-1	TRBJ1-1	NA	many	TGCGCCAGCAGCTTGGCCTGGAGCGAGACTGAAGCTTTCTTT	CASSLAWSETEAFF
TRBV15	TRBJ2-1	NA	few	TGTGCCACCAGCAGAGATGTGGCAGGGGCCGGCAATGAGCAGTTCTTC	CATSRDVAGAGNEQFF
TRBV20-1	TRBJ2-3	TRBD1	NA	TGCAGTGCTAGAGGCGGACAGGGGGCGAGGGGCACAGATACGCAGTATTTT	CSARGGQGARGTDTQYF
TRBV20-1	TRBJ2-5	NA	NA	TGCTGTGCTAGAGTAGTTTTTACCTCCGGAGAGACCCAGTACTTC	CCARVVFTSGETQYF
TRBV10-3	TRBJ2-3	TRBD2	NA	TGTGCCATCAGTGGGCGGGGGGCTGACGGTACGCAGTATTTT	CAISGRGADGTQYF
TRBV5-4	TRBJ2-1	NA	many	TGTGCCAGCAGCTTGGGGCAGGGGTACTCCTACAATGAGCAGTTCTTC	CASSLGQGYSYNEQFF
TRBV6-1	TRBJ2-1	TRBD2	few	TGTGCCAGCCACCCCCCTAGCGGGAGATACAATGAGCAGTTCTTC	CASHPPSGRYNEQFF
TRBV28	TRBJ2-7	NA	NA	TGTGCCAGCAGCACCCCGGGACCCTCGCTCGAGCAGTACTTC	CASSTPGPSLEQYF
TRBV20-1	TRBJ1-5	NA	NA	TGCAGTGCTTCCGGGGTTCGGGGCAATCAGCCCCAGCATTTT	CSASGVRGNQPQHF
TRBV29-1	TRBJ2-2	TRBD2	many	TGCAGCGTTGGCGGGAGAGGTGCCGGGGAGCTGTTTTTT	CSVGGRGAGELFF
TRBV2	TRBJ1-5	NA	once	TGTGCCAGCGAGCAGGACGATTATCAGCCCCAGCATTTT	CASEQDDYQPQHF